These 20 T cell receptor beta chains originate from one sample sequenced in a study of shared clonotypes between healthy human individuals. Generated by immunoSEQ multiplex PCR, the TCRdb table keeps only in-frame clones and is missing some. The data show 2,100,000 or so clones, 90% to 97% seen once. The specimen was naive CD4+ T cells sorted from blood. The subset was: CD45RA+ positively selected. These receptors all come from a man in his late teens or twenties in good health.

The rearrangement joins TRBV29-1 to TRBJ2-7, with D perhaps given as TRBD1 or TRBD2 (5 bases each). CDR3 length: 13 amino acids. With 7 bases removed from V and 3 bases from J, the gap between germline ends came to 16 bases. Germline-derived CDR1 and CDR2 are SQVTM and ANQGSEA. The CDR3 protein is CSAGTPRGYEQYF. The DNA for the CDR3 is TGCAGCGCCGGGACCCCCCGCGGCTACGAGCAGTACTTC.

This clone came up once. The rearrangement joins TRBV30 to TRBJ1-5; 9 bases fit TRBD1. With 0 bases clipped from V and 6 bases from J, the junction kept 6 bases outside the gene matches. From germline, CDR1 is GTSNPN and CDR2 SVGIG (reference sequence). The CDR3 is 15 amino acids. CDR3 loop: CAWSVMGQGGQPQHF. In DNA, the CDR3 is TGTGCCTGGAGTGTAATGGGACAGGGCGGTCAGCCCCAGCATTTT.

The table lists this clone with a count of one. The CDR3 region is CASSLVVGGGGNEQFF. The CDR3 coding sequence is TGCGCCAGCAGCTTGGTTGTAGGGGGCGGAGGCAATGAGCAGTTCTTC. This chain links TRBV5-1 with TRBJ2-1; 7 bases agree with TRBD1. In germline, CDR1 is SGHRS, CDR2 YFSETQ. The CDR3 consists of 16 residues. V lost 0 bases to trimming and J lost 6 bases; unmatched junction nucleotides: 9.

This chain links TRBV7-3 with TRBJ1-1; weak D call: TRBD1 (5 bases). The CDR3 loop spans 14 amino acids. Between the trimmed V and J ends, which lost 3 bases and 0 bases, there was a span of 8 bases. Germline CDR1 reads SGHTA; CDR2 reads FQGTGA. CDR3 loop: CASSLGPMNTEAFF. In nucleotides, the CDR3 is TGTGCCAGCAGCTTGGGACCTATGAACACTGAAGCTTTCTTT.

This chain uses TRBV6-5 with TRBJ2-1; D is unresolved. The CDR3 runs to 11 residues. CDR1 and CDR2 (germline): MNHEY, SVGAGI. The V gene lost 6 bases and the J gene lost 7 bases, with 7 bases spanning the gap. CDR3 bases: TGTGCCAGCAGCCAGGAGAATGAGCAGTTCTTC. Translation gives CASSQENEQFF.

CDR3 sequence (DNA): TGTGCCATCAGTGTTACAGGGGCAGGGACTGAAGCTTTCTTT. Its protein product is CAISVTGAGTEAFF. The chain links TRBV10-3 to TRBJ1-1; 7 nucleotides agree with TRBD1. Germline V gene sequence: CDR1 ENHRY, CDR2 SYGVKD. This CDR3 has 14 amino acids. J lost 5 bases, V lost 4 bases, and 7 bases had no gene match.

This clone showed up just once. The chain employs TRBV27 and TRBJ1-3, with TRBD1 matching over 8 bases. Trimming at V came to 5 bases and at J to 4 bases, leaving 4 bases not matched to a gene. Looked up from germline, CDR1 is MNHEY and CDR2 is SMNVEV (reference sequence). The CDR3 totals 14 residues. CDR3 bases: TGTGCCAGCAGTGCACAGGGGGTAGGAAACACCATATATTTT. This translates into CASSAQGVGNTIYF.

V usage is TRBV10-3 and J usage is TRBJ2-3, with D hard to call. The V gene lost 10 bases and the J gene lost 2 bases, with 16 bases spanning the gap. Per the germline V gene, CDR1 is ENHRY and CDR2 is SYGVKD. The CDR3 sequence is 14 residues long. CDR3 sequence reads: CATRYGVPTDTQYF. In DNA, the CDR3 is TGTGCCACCAGGTATGGTGTCCCCACAGATACGCAGTATTTT.

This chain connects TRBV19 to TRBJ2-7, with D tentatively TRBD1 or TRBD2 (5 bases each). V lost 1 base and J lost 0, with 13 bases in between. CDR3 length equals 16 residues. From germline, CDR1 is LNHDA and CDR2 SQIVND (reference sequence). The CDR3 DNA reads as TGTGCCAGTAGTATAGGCACCGGGGCGAGCTCCTACGAGCAGTACTTC. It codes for CASSIGTGASSYEQYF.

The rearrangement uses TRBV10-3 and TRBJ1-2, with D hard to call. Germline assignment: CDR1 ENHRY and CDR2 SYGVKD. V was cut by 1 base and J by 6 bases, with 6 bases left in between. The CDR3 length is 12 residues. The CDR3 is CAISEYLDGYTF. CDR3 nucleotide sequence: TGTGCCATCAGTGAGTACCTGGATGGCTACACCTTC.

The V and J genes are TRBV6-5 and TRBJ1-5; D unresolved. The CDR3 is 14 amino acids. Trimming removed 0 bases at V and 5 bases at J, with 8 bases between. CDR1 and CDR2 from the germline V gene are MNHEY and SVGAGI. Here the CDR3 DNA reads TGTGCCAGCAGTTACTCCGCAGGTTATCAGCCCCAGCATTTT. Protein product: CASSYSAGYQPQHF.

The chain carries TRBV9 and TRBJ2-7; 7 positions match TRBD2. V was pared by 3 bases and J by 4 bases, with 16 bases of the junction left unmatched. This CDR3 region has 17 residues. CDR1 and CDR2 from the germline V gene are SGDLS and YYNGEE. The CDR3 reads CASSAGLGGSLGYEQYF. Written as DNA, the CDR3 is TGTGCCAGCAGCGCAGGATTGGGGGGGTCCCTGGGGTACGAGCAGTACTTC.

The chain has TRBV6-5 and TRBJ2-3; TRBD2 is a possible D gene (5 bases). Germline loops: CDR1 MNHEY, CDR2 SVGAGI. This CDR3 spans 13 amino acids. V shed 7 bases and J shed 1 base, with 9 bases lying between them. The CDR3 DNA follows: TGTGCCAGCACACCAGCGGGCACAGATACGCAGTATTTT. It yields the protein CASTPAGTDTQYF.

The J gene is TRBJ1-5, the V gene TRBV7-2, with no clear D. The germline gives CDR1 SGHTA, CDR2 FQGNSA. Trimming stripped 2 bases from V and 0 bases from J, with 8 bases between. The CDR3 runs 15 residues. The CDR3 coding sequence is TGTGCCAGCAGCTTACAGGTCGATAGCAATCAGCCCCAGCATTTT. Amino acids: CASSLQVDSNQPQHF.

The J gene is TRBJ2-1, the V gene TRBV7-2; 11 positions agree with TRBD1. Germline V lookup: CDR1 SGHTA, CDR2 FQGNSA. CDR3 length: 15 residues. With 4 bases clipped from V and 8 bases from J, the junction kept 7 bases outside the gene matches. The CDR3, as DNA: TGTGCCAGCAGCTCGGGACAGGGGGAAGTCGATGAGCAGTTCTTC. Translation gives CASSSGQGEVDEQFF.

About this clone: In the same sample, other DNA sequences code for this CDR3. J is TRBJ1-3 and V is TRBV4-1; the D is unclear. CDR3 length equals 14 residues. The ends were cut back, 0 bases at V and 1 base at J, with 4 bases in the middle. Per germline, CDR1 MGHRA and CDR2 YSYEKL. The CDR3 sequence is CASSQERSGNTIYF. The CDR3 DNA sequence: TGCGCCAGCAGCCAAGAAAGGTCTGGAAACACCATATATTTT.

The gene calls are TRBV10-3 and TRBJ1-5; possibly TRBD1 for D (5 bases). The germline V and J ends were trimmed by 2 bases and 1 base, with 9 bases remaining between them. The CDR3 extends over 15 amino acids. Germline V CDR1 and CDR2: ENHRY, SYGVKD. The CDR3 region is CAISENGQSNQPQHF. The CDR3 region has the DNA TGTGCCATCAGTGAGAACGGACAAAGCAATCAGCCCCAGCATTTT.

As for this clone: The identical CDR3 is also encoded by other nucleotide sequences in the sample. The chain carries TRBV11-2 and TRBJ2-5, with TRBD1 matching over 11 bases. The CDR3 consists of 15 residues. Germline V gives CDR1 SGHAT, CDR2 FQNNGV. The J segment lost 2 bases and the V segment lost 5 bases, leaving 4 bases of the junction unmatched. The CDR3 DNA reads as TGTGCCAGCAGCCCCGGGACAGGGGGACAAGAGACCCAGTACTTC. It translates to CASSPGTGGQETQYF.

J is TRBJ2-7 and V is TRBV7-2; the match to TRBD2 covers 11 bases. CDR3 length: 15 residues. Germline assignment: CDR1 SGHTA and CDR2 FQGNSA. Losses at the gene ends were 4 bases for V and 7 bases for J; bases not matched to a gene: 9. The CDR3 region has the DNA TGTGCCAGCAGCTCCGCTAGCGGGGGGATGAGGGAGCAGTACTTC. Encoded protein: CASSSASGGMREQYF.

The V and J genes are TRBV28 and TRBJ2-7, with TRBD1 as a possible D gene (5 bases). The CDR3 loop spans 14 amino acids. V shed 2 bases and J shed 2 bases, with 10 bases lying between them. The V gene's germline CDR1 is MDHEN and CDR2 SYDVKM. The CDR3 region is CASSLMTDPYEQYF. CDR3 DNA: TGTGCCAGCAGTTTAATGACAGACCCCTACGAGCAGTACTTC.